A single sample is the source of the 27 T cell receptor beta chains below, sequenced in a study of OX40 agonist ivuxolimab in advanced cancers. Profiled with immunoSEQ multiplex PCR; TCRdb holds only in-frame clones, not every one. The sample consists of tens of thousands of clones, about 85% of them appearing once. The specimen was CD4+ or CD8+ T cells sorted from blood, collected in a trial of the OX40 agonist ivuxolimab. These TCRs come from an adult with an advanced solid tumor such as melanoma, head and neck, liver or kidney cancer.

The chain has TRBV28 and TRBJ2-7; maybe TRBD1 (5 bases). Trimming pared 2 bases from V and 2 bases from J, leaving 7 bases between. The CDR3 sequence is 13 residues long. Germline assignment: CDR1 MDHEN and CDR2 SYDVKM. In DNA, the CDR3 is TGTGCCAGCAGTTTAAGACAGCCCTACGAGCAGTACGTC. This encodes CASSLRQPYEQYV.

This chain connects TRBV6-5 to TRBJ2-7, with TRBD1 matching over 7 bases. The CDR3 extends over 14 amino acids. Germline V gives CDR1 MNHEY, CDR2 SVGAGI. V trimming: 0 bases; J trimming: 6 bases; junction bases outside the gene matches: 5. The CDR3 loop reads CASSYSEGAGEQYF. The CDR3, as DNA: TGTGCCAGCAGTTACTCTGAGGGGGCGGGCGAGCAGTACTTC.

The CDR3 loop reads CASSQPWTERNTIYF. The CDR3 bases are TGCGCCAGCAGCCAACCCTGGACAGAGAGAAACACCATATATTTT. The chain employs TRBV4-1 and TRBJ1-3; D is perhaps TRBD1 (6 bases). The length of the CDR3 is 15 residues. Per the germline V gene, CDR1 is MGHRA and CDR2 is YSYEKL. The V gene lost 2 bases and the J gene lost 5 bases, with 13 bases spanning the gap.

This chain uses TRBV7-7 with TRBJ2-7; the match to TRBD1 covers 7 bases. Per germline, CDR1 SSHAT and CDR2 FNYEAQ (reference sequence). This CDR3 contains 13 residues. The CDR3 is CAIIGTDSREQYV. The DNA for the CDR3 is TGTGCTATCATCGGGACAGACAGTAGGGAGCAGTACGTC.

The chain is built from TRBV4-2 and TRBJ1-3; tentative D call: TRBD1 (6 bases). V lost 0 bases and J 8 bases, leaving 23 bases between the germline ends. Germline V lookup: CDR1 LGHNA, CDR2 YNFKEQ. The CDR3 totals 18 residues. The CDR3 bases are TGTGCCAGCAGCCAAGAATCGACGGGCAGGGGAGTAGTGGACACCATATATTTT. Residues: CASSQESTGRGVVDTIYF.

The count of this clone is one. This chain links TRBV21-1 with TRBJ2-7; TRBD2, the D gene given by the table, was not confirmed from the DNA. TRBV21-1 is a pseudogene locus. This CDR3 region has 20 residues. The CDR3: CASSKCQSWSGSESSYEQYV. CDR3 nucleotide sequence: TGTGCCAGCAGCAAATGCCAATCGTGGTCGGGGTCAGAGAGCTCCTACGAGCAGTACGTC.

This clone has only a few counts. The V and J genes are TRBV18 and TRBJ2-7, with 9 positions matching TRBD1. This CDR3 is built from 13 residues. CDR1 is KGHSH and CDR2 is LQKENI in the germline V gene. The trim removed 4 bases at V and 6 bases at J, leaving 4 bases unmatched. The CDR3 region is CASSLLDRGEQYV. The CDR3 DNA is TGTGCCAGCTCACTTCTGGACAGGGGCGAGCAGTACGTC.

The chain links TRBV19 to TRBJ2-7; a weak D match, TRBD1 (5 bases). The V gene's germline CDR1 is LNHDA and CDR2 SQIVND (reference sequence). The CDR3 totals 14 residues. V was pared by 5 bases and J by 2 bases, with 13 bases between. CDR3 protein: CASSGTDMTYEQYV. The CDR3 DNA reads TGTGCCAGTAGTGGAACGGACATGACCTACGAGCAGTACGTC.

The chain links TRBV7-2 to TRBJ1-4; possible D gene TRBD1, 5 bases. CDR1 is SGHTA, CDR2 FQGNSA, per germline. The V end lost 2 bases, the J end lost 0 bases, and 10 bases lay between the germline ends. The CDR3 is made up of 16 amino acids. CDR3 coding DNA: TGTGCCAGCAGCTTACAGACCAGGGCAACTAATGAAAAACTGTTTTTT. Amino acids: CASSLQTRATNEKLFF. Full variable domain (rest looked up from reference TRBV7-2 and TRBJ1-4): GAGVSQSPSNKVTEKGKDVELRCDPISGHTALYWYRQSLGQGLEFLIYFQGNSAPDKSGLPSDRFSAERTGGSVSTLTIQRTQQEDSAVYLCASSLQTRATNEKLFFGSGTQLSVL.

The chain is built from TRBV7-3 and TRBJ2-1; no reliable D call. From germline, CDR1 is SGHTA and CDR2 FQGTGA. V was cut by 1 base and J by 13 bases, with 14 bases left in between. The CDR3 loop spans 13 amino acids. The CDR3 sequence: CASSLNTDAFQFF. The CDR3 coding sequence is TGTGCCAGCAGCTTAAATACTGACGCCTTCCAGTTCTTC.

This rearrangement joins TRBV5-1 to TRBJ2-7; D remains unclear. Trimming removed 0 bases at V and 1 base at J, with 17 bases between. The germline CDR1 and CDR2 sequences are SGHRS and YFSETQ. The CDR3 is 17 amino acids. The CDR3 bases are TGCGCCAGCAGCTTGGCCCCCGGCAGGCCCGGATCCTACGAGCAGTACTTC. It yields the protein CASSLAPGRPGSYEQYF.

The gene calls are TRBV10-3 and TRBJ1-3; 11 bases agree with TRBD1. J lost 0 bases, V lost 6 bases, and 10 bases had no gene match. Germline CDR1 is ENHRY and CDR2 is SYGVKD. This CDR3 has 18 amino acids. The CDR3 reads CAIRSAGTGGVSGNTIYF. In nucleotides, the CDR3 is TGTGCCATCAGGTCCGCGGGGACAGGGGGAGTCTCTGGAAACACCATATATTTT.

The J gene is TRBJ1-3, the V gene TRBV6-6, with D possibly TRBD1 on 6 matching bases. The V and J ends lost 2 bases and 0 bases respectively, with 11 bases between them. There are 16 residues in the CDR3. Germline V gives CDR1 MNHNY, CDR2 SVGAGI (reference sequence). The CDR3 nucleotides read TGTGCCAGCAGTTACGTACAGGGTACCTCTGGAAACACCATATATTTT. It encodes CASSYVQGTSGNTIYF.

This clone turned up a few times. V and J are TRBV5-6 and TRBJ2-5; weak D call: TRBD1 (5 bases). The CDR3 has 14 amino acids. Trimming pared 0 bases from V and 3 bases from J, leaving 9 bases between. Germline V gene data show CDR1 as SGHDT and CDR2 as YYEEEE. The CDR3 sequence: CASSLDDRKETQYF. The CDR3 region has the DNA TGTGCCAGCAGCTTGGATGACAGAAAAGAGACCCAGTACTTC.

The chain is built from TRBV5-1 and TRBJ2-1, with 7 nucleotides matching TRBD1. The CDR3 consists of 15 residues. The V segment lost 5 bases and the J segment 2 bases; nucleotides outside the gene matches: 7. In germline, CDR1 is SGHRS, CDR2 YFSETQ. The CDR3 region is CASSPEGGPYNEQFF. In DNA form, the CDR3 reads TGCGCCAGCAGTCCCGAAGGGGGCCCCTACAATGAGCAGTTCTTC.

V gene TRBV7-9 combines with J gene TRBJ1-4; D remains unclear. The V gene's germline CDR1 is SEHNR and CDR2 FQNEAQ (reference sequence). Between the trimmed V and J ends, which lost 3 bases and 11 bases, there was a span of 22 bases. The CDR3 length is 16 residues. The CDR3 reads CASSFSFGRIMKKLFF. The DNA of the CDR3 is TGTGCCAGCAGCTTCAGTTTCGGACGGATAATGAAGAAACTGTTTTTT.

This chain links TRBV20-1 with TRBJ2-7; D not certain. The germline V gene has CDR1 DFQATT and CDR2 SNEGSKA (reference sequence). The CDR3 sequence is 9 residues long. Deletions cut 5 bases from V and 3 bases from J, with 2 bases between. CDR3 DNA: TGCAGTGCTGGCTACGAGCAGTACTTC. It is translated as CSAGYEQYF.

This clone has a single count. The CDR3 reads CASSSFPPGAGYGYTF. The CDR3 region has the DNA TGCGCCAGCAGCTCCTTCCCGCCAGGGGCTGGCTATGGCTACACCTTC. The chain joins TRBV5-1 to TRBJ1-2; D is perhaps TRBD1 (6 bases). Germline CDR1 is SGHRS and CDR2 is YFSETQ. The V gene lost 3 bases and the J gene lost 4 bases, with 19 bases spanning the gap. This CDR3 has 16 residues.

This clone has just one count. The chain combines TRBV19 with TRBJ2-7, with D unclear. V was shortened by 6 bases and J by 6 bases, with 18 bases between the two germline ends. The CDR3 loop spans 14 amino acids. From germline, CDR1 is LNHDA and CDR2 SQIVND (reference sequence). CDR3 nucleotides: TGTGCCAGTAGGACAAGTATCGTGGGTTCCGAGCAGTACTTC. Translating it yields CASRTSIVGSEQYF.

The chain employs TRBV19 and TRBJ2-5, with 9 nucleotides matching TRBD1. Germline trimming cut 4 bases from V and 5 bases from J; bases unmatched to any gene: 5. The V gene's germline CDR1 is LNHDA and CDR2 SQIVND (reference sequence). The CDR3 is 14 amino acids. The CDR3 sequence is CASSNRGQGETQYF. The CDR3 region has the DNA TGTGCCAGTAGTAACAGGGGGCAGGGGGAGACCCAGTACTTC.

The CDR3, as DNA: TGTGCTAGTTCCCAGGGGTGGGAGGGGTGGCAGCCCCAGCATTTT. Protein sequence: CASSQGWEGWQPQHF. The chain has TRBV12-5 and TRBJ1-5, with a tentative D call TRBD1 (6 bases). The V end was cut by 8 bases, the J end by 7 bases, with 21 bases between. Germline lookup yields CDR1 LGHNT and CDR2 FRNRAP. The CDR3 loop spans 15 amino acids.

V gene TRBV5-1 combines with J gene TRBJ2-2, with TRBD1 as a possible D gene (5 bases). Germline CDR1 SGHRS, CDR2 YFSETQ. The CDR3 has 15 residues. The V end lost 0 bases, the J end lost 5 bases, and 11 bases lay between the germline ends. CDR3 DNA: TGCGCCAGCAGCTTGGCAGACAGAGAAACCGGGGAGCTGTTTTTT. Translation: CASSLADRETGELFF.

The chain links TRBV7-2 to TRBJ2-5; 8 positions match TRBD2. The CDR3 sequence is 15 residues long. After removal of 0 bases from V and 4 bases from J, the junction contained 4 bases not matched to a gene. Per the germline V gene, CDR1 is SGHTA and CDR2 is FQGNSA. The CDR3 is CASSLARLAGETQYF. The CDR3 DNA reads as TGTGCCAGCAGCTTAGCGCGGCTAGCGGGAGAGACCCAGTACTTC.

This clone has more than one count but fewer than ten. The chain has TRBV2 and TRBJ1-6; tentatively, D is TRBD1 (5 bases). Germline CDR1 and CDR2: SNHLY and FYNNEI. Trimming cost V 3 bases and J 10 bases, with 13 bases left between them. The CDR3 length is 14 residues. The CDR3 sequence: CASSEGTLGSPLHF. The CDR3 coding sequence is TGTGCCAGCAGTGAGGGGACGTTGGGGTCACCCCTCCACTTT.

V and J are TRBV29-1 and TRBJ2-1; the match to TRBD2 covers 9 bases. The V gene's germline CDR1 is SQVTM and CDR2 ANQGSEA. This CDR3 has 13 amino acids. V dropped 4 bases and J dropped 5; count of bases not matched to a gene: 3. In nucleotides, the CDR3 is TGCAGCGTTGGGGGACTAGCAGACAATGAGCAGTTCTTC. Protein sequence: CSVGGLADNEQFF.

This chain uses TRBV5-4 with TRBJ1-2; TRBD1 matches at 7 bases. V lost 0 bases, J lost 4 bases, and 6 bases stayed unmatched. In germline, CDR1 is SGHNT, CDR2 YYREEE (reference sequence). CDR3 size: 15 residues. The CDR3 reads CASSLANRGGYGYTF. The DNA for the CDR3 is TGTGCCAGCAGCTTGGCCAACAGGGGTGGCTATGGCTACACCTTC.

The CDR3 nucleotides are TGTGCCAGCAGCTTAGGTAGCGGGGGCGGGGAGACCCAGTACTTC. It codes for CASSLGSGGGETQYF. The chain recombines TRBV7-3 with TRBJ2-5; 9 bases are a match to TRBD2. This CDR3 region has 15 residues. The germline V gene has CDR1 SGHTA and CDR2 FQGTGA. With V trimmed by 2 bases and J by 5 bases, 6 bases remained unmatched.